Sequencing of this TCR beta chain was carried out in a study of human T cells and chemical hapten exposure. This CDR3 contains 13 residues. The germline CDR1 and CDR2 sequences are DFQATT and SNEGSKA (reference sequence). Trimming took off 7 bases at V and 0 bases at J, with 13 bases between the two ends. This clonotype showed up many times. The time point was: patch test 1, 2 weeks after DPC sensitization. Treatment indicated: therapeutic diphenylcyclopropenone sensitization with weekly scalp DPC. Individual cDNA molecules each carried unique molecular identifiers attached by the library. One entry per CDR3 protein results from TCRdb running MiXCR on the RACE reads. The sample has about 120,000 distinct CDR3 sequences; roughly an eighth are singletons.

This TCR came from a woman between 45 and 60 years old with alopecia areata. Some clones in this sample may be carry-over from other donors' samples. Sample: whole blood, taken in connection with sensitization to the hapten diphenylcyclopropenone (DPC). The gene calls are TRBV20-1 and TRBJ2-7, with D possibly matching TRBD2 (6 bases). The CDR3 DNA reads as TGCAGTGTGACGAGCGGGTCCTCCTACGAGCAGTACTTC. This codes for CSVTSGSSYEQYF.